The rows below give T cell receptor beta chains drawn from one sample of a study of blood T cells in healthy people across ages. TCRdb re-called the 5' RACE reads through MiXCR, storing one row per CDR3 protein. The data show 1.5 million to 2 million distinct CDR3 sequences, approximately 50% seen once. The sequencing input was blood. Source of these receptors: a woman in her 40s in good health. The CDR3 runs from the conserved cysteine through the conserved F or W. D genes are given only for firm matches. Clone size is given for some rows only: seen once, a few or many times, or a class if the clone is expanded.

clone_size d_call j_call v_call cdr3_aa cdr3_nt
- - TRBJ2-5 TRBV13 CASSLGSRVGVETQYF TGTGCCAGCAGCTTAGGCTCGCGGGTTGGAGTAGAGACCCAGTACTTC
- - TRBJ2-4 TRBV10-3 CAISESQGPLSKNIQYF TGTGCCATCAGTGAGTCGCAGGGCCCCCTATCCAAAAACATTCAGTACTTC
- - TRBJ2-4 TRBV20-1 CSARDFRGALAKNIQYF TGCAGTGCTAGAGATTTTCGGGGGGCCCTAGCCAAAAACATTCAGTACTTC
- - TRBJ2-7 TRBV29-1 CSVTSGAPSYEQYF TGCAGCGTTACTTCCGGGGCCCCCTCTTACGAGCAGTACTTC
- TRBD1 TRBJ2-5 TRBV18 CASSRTGMEETQYF TGTGCCAGCTCTAGGACAGGGATGGAAGAGACCCAGTACTTC
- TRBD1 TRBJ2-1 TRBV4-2 CASSQETTGAMHEQFF TGTGCCAGCAGCCAGGAGACCACAGGGGCGATGCATGAGCAGTTCTTC
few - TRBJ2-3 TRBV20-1 CSARDVAEGTDTQYF TGCAGTGCTAGAGATGTAGCGGAGGGCACAGATACGCAGTATTTT
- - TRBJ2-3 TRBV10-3 CATLEGSTDTQYF TGTGCCACCCTCGAGGGGAGCACAGATACGCAGTATTTT
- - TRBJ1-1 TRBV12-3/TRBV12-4 CASSKRWGDTEAFF TGTGCCAGCAGTAAAAGGTGGGGGGACACTGAAGCTTTCTTT
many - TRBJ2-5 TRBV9 CASSVELQETQYF TGTGCCAGCAGCGTAGAACTGCAAGAGACCCAGTACTTC
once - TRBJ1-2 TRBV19 CASSGRGNGYTF TGTGCCAGTTCTGGCAGGGGAAACGGCTACACCTTC
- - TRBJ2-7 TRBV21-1 CASSKDKGSSYEQYF TGTGCCAGCAGCAAAGACAAGGGCTCCTCCTACGAGCAGTACTTC
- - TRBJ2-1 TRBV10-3 CAISEEGRPGNEQFF TGTGCCATCTCTGAGGAGGGCAGGCCAGGCAATGAGCAGTTCTTC
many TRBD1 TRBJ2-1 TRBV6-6 CAITPGQGVNEQFF TGTGCCATCACCCCGGGACAGGGTGTCAATGAGCAGTTCTTC
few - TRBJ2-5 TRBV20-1 CSARQIGGLGETQYF TGCAGTGCTAGACAAATCGGGGGGCTAGGAGAGACCCAGTACTTC
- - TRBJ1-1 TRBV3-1 CASSPTWRHTEAFF TGTGCCAGCAGCCCGACGTGGAGACACACTGAAGCTTTCTTT
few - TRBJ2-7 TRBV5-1 CASSRDNLYEQYF TGCGCCAGCAGCAGGGACAATCTCTACGAGCAGTACTTC
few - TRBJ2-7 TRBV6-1 CASSDGAVSSYEQYF TGTGCCAGCAGTGATGGGGCAGTAAGCTCCTACGAGCAGTACTTC
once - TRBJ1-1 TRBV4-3 CASSQAYGQLNTEAFF TGCGCCAGCAGCCAAGCGTACGGACAGCTGAACACTGAAGCTTTCTTT
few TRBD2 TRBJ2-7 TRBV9 CASSVASGVTYEQYF TGTGCCAGCAGCGTAGCTAGCGGGGTAACCTACGAGCAGTACTTC
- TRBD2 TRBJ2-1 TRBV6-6 CAALGLAGGQNEQFF TGTGCCGCCCTAGGACTAGCGGGGGGGCAGAATGAGCAGTTCTTC
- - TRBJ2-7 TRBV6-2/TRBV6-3 CASSYGDTYEQYF TGTGCCAGCAGTTATGGGGACACCTACGAGCAGTACTTC
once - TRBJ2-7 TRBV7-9 CASSPRGSSPYNEQYF TGTGCCAGCAGCCCCAGGGGTAGCTCCCCCTACAATGAGCAGTACTTC
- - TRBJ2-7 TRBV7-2 CASNSSGVLEQYF TGTGCCAGCAACTCGTCCGGGGTACTCGAGCAGTACTTC
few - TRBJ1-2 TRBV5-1 CASSLADLSYGCTF TGCGCCAGCAGCTTGGCCGACCTGTCATATGGCTGCACCTTC
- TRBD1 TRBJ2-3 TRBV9 CASSVGGQVSTDTQYF TGTGCCAGCAGCGTAGGGGGACAGGTTAGCACAGATACGCAGTATTTT
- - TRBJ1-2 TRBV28 CASLQWSEGYTF TGTGCCAGCCTCCAGTGGTCAGAAGGCTACACCTTC
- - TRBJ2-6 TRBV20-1 CSARDTSVANALTF -
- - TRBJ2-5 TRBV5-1 CASSLEQGVIGETQYF TGCGCCAGCAGCTTAGAACAGGGAGTAATAGGGGAGACCCAGTACTTC
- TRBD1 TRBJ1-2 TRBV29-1 CSVEGTGIEGYTF TGCAGCGTTGAAGGGACAGGGATCGAAGGCTACACCTTC
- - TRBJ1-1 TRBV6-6 CASSYYEDTEAFF TGTGCCAGCAGTTACTACGAGGACACTGAAGCTTTCTTT
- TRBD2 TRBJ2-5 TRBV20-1 CSARGVAGHQETQYF TGCAGTGCTAGAGGGGTAGCGGGGCACCAAGAGACCCAGTACTTC
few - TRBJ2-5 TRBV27 CASSFTGLPETQYF TGTGCCAGCAGTTTTACAGGGCTCCCAGAGACCCAGTACTTC
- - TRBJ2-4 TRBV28 CASRSSGTQGWNIQYF TGTGCCAGCAGATCCTCCGGGACACAAGGGTGGAACATTCAGTACTTC
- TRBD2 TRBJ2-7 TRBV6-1 CASIYGGASYEQYF TGTGCCAGCATATACGGGGGGGCATCCTACGAGCAGTACTTC
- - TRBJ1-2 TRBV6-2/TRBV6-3 CASSYGGPLNYGYTF TGTGCCAGCAGCTATGGCGGACCGCTGAACTATGGCTACACCTTC
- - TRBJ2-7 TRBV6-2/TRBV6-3 CASSTYGDSTYEQYF TGTGCCAGCAGTACCTACGGGGATAGTACCTACGAGCAGTACTTC
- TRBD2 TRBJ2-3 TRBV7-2 CASSDQSGGAFTDTQYF TGTGCCAGCAGCGACCAAAGCGGGGGGGCGTTCACAGATACGCAGTATTTT
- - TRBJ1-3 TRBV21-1 CASIHRRRNTIYF TGTGCCAGCATCCACAGGAGGAGAAACACCATATATTTT
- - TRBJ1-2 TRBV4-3 CASSQGAAGDYGYTF TGCGCCAGCAGCCAAGGGGCGGCAGGAGACTATGGCTACACCTTC
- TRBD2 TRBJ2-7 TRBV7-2 CASSRIGGAYEQYF TGTGCCAGCAGCCGGATTGGGGGGGCCTACGAGCAGTACTTC
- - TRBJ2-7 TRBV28 CASSVEGPREQYF TGTGCCAGCAGTGTCGAAGGGCCCAGAGAGCAGTACTTC
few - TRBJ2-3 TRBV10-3 CAISDSKTSKGADTQYF TGTGCCATCAGTGATTCAAAGACTAGTAAGGGAGCAGATACGCAGTATTTT
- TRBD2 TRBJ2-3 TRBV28 CASSFPGLAGLSTDTQYF TGTGCCAGCAGTTTCCCCGGACTAGCGGGGCTCAGCACAGATACGCAGTATTTT
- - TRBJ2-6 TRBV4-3 CASSYNLGGSGANVLTF TGCGCCAGCAGCTACAACCTGGGGGGCTCTGGGGCCAACGTCCTGACTTTC
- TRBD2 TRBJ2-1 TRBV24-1 CPTALAGGTLNEQFF TGTCCCACTGCCTTAGCGGGGGGGACCCTCAATGAGCAGTTCTTC